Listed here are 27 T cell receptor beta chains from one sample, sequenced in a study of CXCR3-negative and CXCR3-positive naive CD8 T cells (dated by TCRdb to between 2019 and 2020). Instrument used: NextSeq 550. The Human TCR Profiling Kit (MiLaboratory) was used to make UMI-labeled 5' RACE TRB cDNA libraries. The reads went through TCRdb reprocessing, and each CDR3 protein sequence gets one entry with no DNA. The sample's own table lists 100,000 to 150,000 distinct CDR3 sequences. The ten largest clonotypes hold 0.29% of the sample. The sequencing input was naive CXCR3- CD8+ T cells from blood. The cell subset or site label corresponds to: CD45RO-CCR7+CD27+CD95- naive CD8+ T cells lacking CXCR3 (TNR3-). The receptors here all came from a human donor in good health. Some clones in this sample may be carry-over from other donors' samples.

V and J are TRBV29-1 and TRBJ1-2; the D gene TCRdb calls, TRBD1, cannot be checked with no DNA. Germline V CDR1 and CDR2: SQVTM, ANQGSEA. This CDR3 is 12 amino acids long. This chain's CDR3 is CSVMTGGGGYTF.

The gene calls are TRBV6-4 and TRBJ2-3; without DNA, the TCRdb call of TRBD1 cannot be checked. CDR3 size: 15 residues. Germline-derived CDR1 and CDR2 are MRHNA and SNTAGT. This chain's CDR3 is CASSEWQGSTDTQYF.

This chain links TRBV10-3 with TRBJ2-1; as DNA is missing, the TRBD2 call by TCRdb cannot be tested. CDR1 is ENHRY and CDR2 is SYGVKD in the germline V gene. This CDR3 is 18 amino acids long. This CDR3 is CAISELPGLAGVESEQFF.

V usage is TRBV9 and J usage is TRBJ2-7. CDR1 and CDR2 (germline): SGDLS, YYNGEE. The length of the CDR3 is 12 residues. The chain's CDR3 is CASSVLSYEQYF.

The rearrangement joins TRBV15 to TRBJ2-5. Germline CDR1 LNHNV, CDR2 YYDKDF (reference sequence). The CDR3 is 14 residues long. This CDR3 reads CATSRAAEQETQYF.

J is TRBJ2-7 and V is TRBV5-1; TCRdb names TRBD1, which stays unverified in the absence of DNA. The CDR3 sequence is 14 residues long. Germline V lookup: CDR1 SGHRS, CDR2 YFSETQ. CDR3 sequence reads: CASSATGGMNEQYF.

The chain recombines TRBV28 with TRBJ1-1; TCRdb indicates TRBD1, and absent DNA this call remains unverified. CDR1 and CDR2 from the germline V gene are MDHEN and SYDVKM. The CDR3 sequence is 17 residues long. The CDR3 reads CASSLRTGSVWDTEAFF.

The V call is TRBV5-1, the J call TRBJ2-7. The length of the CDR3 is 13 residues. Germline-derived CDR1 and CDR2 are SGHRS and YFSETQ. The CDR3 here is CASSVDRYYEQYF. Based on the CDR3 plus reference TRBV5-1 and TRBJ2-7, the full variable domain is KAGVTQTPRYLIKTRGQQVTLSCSPISGHRSVSWYQQTPGQGLQFLFEYFSETQRNKGNFPGRFSGRQFSNSRSEMNVSTLELGDSALYLCASSVDRYYEQYFGPGTRLTVT.

CDR3 sequence reads: CSARDQGYEQYF. The J gene is TRBJ2-7, the V gene TRBV20-1. This CDR3 is built from 12 residues. CDR1 and CDR2 from the germline V gene are DFQATT and SNEGSKA (reference sequence).

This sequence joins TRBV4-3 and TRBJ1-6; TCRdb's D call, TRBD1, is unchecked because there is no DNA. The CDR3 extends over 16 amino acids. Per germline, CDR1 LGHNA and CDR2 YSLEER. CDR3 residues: CASSPQGAGGNSPLHF.

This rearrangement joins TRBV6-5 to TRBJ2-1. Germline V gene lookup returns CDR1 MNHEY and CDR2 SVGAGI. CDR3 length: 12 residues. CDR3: CASSYYPNEQFF.

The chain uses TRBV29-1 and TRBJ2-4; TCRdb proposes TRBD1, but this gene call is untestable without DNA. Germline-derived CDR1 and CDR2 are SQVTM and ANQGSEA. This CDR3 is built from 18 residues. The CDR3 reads CSGTWVRGQPIAKNIQYF.

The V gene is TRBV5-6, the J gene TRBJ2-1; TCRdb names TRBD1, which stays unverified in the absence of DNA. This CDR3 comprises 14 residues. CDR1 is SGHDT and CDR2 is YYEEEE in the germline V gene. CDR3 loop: CASSFPQLSNEQFF.

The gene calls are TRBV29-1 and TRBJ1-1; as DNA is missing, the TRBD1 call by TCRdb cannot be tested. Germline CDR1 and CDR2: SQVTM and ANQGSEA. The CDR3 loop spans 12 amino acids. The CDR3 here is CSVDRGDFSAFF. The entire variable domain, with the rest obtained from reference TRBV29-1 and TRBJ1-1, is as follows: SAVISQKPSRDICQRGTSLTIQCQVDSQVTMMFWYRQQPGQSLTLIATANQGSEATYESGFVIDKFPISRPNLTFSTLTVSNMSPEDSSIYLCSVDRGDFSAFFGQGTRLTVV.

The CDR3 protein is CASSGSYGTNYEQYF. The genes are TRBV23-1 and TRBJ2-7; the TRBD2 assignment by TCRdb is unverifiable without DNA. Being an ORF, TRBV23-1 has a function that is uncertain. CDR3 length: 15 residues.

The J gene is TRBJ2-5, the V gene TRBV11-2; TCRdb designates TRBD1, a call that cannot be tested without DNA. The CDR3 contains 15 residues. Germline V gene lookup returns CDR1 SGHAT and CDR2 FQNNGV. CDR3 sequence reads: CASTRGTGQQETQYF. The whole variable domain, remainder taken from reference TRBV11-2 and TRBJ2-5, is EAGVAQSPRYKIIEKRQSVAFWCNPISGHATLYWYQQILGQGPKLLIQFQNNGVVDDSQLPKDRFSAERLKGVDSTLKIQPAKLEDSAVYLCASTRGTGQQETQYFGPGTRLLVL.

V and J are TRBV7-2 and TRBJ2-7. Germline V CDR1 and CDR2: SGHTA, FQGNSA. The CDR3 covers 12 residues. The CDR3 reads CASSFGGPEQYF.

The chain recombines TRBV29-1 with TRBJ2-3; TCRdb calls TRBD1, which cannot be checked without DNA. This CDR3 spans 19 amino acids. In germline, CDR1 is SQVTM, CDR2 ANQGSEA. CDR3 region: CSVVSPQTGEDGFLDTQYF.

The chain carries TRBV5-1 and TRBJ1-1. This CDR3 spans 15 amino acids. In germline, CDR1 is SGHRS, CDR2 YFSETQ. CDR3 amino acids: CASSLGPDMNTEAFF.

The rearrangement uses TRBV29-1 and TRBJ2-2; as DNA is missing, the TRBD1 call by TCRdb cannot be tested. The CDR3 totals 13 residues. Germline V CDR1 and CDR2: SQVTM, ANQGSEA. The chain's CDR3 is CSAQGPDTGELFF.

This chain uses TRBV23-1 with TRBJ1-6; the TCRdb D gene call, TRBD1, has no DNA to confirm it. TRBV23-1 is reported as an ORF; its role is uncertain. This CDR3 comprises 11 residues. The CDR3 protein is CASSPTGRIHF.

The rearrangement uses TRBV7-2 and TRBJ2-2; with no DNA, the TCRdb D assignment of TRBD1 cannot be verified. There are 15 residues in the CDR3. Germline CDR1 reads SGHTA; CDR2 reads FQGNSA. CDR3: CASSFRAGATGELFF.

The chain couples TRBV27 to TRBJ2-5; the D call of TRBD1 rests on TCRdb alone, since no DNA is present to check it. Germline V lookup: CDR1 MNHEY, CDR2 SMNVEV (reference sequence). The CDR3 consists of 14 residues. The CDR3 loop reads CASSLDRNQETQYF.

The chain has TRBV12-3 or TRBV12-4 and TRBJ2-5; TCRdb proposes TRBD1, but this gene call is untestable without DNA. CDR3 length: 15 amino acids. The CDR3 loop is CASTLTGGAGETQYF.

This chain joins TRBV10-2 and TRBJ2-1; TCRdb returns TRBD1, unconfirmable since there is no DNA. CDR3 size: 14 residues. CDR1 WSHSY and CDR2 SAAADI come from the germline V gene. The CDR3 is CASILLEGVYEQFF.

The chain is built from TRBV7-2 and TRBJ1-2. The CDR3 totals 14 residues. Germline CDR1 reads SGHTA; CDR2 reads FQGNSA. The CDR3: CASSLPGPNYGYTF.

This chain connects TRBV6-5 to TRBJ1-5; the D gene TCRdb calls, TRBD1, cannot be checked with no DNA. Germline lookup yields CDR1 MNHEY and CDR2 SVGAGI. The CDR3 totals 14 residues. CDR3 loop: CASSYGADNQPQHF.